One TCR beta chain is described in this entry. Its antigen is unknown. Base qualities are missing; no much larger clone stands one base away. For repertoire sequencing, the TCR beta CDR3 regions were amplified from RNA transcripts. HTBI primers and the Qiagen OneStep RT-PCR kit were used in a first-round RT-PCR, which was followed by a second-round multiplex PCR, size selection and purification. Sequencing of the libraries was carried out on an Illumina HiSeq2000 in paired-end mode with 100 bp reads. The paper's data handling went like this. SOAPnuke was used to process the reads, removing any read that contained adapters or uncalled bases, had a mean Phred below 15, or lacked an exact match to the constant primer or identifier. High-quality paired reads were merged with COPE v1.2.5. Unique nucleotide sequences were defined as clonotypes and aligned to IMGT TRB V, D and J references using MiTCR v1.1. Analysis was restricted to V-J combinations with a frequency above 0.0001, which covered approximately 99% of repertoires. For each V-J combination, a TCR clonal expansion and chaos score was defined as the ratio of F50 clonal expansion to chaos observed in the TCRdist matrix. Features were reduced by Welch's t-statistics and random forest to around 14 V-J combinations, which fed a naive Bayes classifier. Thyroid-blood repertoire similarity was quantified with the Morisita-Horn index. The public reads were reprocessed in TCRdb via fastp at Q25 and MiXCR, keeping in-frame beta chains. All rows with the same CDR3 protein become a single entry with the most common DNA and genes. These V and J calls originate from TCRdb's pipeline instead of the authors' own analysis. The sample records a few hundred thousand distinct CDR3 sequences, roughly a sixth of which are singletons. The ten largest clonotypes hold over 9% of the sample.

The ophthalmopathy patients had moderately to severely active disease, with a Clinical Activity Score of 3 or higher, a NOSPECS grade of 4 or higher, and a disease duration of less than 3 months. Patients with other autoimmune diseases, uncontrolled infections, pregnancy or lactation were excluded from the study. Diagnosis was based on clinical symptoms, serum thyroxine, TRAb, thyroid ultrasound and orbital computed tomography. PBMCs were isolated from 7.5 to 10 ml of fresh peripheral blood by Ficoll-Paque density gradient centrifugation. Trizol reagent was used to extract the total RNA, and its quality was then checked on an Agilent 2100 Bioanalyzer. CDR1 and CDR2 are read off the germline V gene as MNHNS and SASEGT. V is pruned by 6 bases and J by 5 bases, leaving 6 bases of the junction without a gene match. The CDR3 sequence holds 14 residues, the cysteine and phenylalanine included. Just the 42-base CDR3 DNA is kept, in frame starting at base 1.

These data belong to a study of Graves' ophthalmopathy and Graves' hyperthyroidism listed by TCRdb under 2018. Background on the whole study: Peripheral blood was collected at initial diagnosis, before any treatment. The independent validation cohort included around 19 hyperthyroidism patients plus 17 patients who later progressed from hyperthyroidism to ophthalmopathy. In total, over 130 blood samples were TCR-sequenced: fewer than 50 ophthalmopathy, 80 or so hyperthyroidism and approximately 17 hyperthyroidism-to-ophthalmopathy patients. To explore V-J signatures that separate ophthalmopathy from hyperthyroidism, a discovery set of approximately 100 patients was enrolled, consisting of roughly 45 with ophthalmopathy and some 59 with stable hyperthyroidism. T-cell repertoires of thyroid tissue and blood were compared in over 5 hyperthyroidism patients. The study used signatures of the TCR beta repertoire to tell Graves' ophthalmopathy apart from Graves' hyperthyroidism and to predict which patients would progress to ophthalmopathy. Following sample collection, hyperthyroidism patients were given methimazole at a starting dose of 30 mg daily, and ophthalmopathy patients were given high-dose intravenous methylprednisolone.

What the research found in general, with its limitations: No statistical method was used to predetermine the sample size, and group allocation was not hidden from the investigators. The 13-signature model separated ophthalmopathy from stable hyperthyroidism with around 90% sensitivity and approximately 83% specificity in cross-validation, and 80%/75% in the test set. In validation, the model predicted ophthalmopathy progression with roughly 68% sensitivity and 72.22% specificity; fewer than 15 predicted patients were CT-confirmed with GO in a median of approximately 6.5 months. Most of the expanded thyroid clonotypes with a frequency above 0.001 were also detected in blood, and it was suggested that the thyroid immune response may be reflected by blood repertoires.

The sequenced sample was peripheral blood. This clonotype originated in an adult man with Graves' ophthalmopathy. Rearrangement joined TRBV6-1 to TRBJ2-7, with 11 junctional bases fitting TRBD1. The sequence in DNA is TGTGCCAGCAGGTCGGACAGGGGGCATAACGAGCAGTACTTC. It is translated as CASRSDRGHNEQYF.